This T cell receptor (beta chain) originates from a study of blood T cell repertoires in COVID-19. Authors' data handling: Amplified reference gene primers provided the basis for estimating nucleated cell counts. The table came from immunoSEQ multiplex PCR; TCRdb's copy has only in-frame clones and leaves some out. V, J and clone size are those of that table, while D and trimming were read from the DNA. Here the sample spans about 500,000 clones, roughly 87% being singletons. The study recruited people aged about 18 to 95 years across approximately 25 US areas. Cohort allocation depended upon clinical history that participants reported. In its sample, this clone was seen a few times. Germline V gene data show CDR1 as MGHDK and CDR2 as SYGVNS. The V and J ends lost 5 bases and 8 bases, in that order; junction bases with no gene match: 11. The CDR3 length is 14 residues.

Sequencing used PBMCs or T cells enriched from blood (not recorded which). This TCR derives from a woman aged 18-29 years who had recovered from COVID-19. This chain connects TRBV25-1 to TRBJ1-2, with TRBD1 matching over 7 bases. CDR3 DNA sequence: TGTGCCAGCAGTCCCCGTGACAGGGCGGTCGGCTACACCTTC. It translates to CASSPRDRAVGYTF.